Given below is one T cell receptor (beta chain) in context. Antigen specificity is unknown. Vbeta (60) and Jbeta (13) primers were used in the PCR. Clones were sequenced by immunoSEQ multiplex PCR, and TCRdb holds only the in-frame ones, with some missing. The table has approximately 150,000 clones, around 86% seen once. These data come from a study of cytomegalovirus exposure and HLA in healthy donors. Overall study context: Unique TCRs from HLA-typed donors, 65 million to 85 million of them, were held in an early data release.

Findings and limits, study-wide: A missense variant in DCLRE1C was later tied to TCR beta V- and J-gene trimming. High sensitivity and specificity were reportedly achieved when the classifier diagnosed cytomegalovirus status.

Trimming left V 3 bases short and J 6 bases short, with 11 bases between. The CDR3 is made up of 13 amino acids. The germline gives CDR1 LNHNV, CDR2 YYDKDF (reference sequence). The sequence was collected from a human donor in good health. Sequencing was performed on PBMCs. The gene calls are TRBV15 and TRBJ1-1; D is perhaps TRBD1 (5 bases). CDR3 nucleotides: TGTGCCACCAGCAGTATGCAGGGCGCTGAAGCTTTCTTT. Translation: CATSSMQGAEAFF. Full variable domain (outside the CDR3, taken from reference TRBV15 and TRBJ1-1): DAMVIQNPRYQVTQFGKPVTLSCSQTLNHNVMYWYQQKSSQAPKLLFHYYDKDFNNEADTPDNFQSRRPNTSFCFLDIRSPGLGDTAMYLCATSSMQGAEAFFGQGTRLTVV.